This entry lists 29 T cell receptor beta chains sequenced from one sample in a study of shared clonotypes between healthy human individuals. Measured with immunoSEQ multiplex PCR; TCRdb has only the in-frame clones, and not every one. The sample has about 1 million clones; about 70% are singletons. The specimen sequenced was memory CD4+ T cells sorted from blood. Indicated subset: CD45RA-negative fraction. The receptors here all came from a man younger than 30 in good health.

The gene calls are TRBV5-1 and TRBJ2-3; 8 bases fit TRBD2. The CDR3 sequence is 15 residues long. With 2 bases clipped from V and 9 bases from J, the junction kept 11 bases outside the gene matches. Germline CDR1 reads SGHRS; CDR2 reads YFSETQ. CDR3 loop: CASSFESSGSSTQYF. Here the CDR3 DNA reads TGCGCCAGCAGCTTTGAGTCCAGCGGGAGTTCGACGCAGTATTTT.

This chain uses TRBV6-1 with TRBJ1-5, with D unresolved. The ends were cut back, 5 bases at V and 4 bases at J, with 12 bases in the middle. The CDR3 is made up of 14 amino acids. The germline V gene has CDR1 MNHNS and CDR2 SASEGT. CDR3 in DNA: TGTGCCAGCAGTACCACTGAGATAAATCAGCCCCAGCATTTT. This sequence encodes CASSTTEINQPQHF.

This chain joins TRBV19 and TRBJ2-7; TRBD1 agrees at 10 bases. Germline assignment: CDR1 LNHDA and CDR2 SQIVND (reference sequence). J lost 5 bases, V lost 4 bases, and 2 bases had no gene match. This CDR3 region has 13 residues. CDR3 DNA sequence: TGTGCCAGTAGTACGACAGGGGGCGACGAGCAGTACTTC. Translated, it gives CASSTTGGDEQYF.

There are many counts of this clone. The V call is TRBV4-1, the J call TRBJ1-1; D remains ambiguous. The CDR3 extends over 15 amino acids. Trimming stripped 0 bases from V and 1 base from J, with 9 bases between. Germline V gene sequence: CDR1 MGHRA, CDR2 YSYEKL. CDR3 nucleotides: TGCGCCAGCAGCCAAGAAGAGGCAAAGAACACTGAAGCTTTCTTT. The encoded protein is CASSQEEAKNTEAFF.

The rearrangement joins TRBV27 to TRBJ1-1; 7 bases match TRBD1. The germline CDR1 and CDR2 sequences are MNHEY and SMNVEV (reference sequence). V lost 5 bases, J lost 10 bases, and 7 bases stayed unmatched. The CDR3 spans 12 residues. This chain's CDR3 is CASSPEGGRAFF. For the CDR3, the DNA is TGTGCCAGCAGTCCCGAAGGGGGCAGAGCTTTCTTT.

The chain carries TRBV10-2 and TRBJ2-7; TRBD2 might be the D (6 bases). The CDR3 totals 13 residues. Trimming shortened V by 6 bases and J by 0 bases, and 9 bases separated the two germline ends. Germline CDR1 reads WSHSY; CDR2 reads SAAADI. CDR3 bases: TGCGCCAGCAGGCGGGACGGCTCCTACGAGCAGTACTTC. Protein: CASRRDGSYEQYF.

This chain uses TRBV30 with TRBJ2-2, with D maybe TRBD1 (6 bases). This CDR3 has 16 amino acids. Germline V gene sequence: CDR1 GTSNPN, CDR2 SVGIG (reference sequence). V lost 3 bases and J lost 2, with 16 bases in between. The chain's CDR3 is CAWRSGVLGNTGELFF. The CDR3 coding sequence is TGTGCCTGGAGATCAGGGGTTTTGGGTAACACCGGGGAGCTGTTTTTT.

Of note for this clone: Germline and junction disagree at one end, which may indicate a read error. This sequence joins TRBV29-1 and TRBJ2-1; D assignment may be TRBD1 or TRBD2 (5 bases each). CDR1 and CDR2 (germline): SQVTM, ANQGSEA. This CDR3 is built from 10 residues. The CDR3 region is CSVDPGKGVF. DNA of the CDR3: TGCAGCGTTGACCCGGGGAAAGGGGTCTTC.

The gene calls are TRBV5-1 and TRBJ2-1; tentatively, D is TRBD1 (7 bases). The V and J ends lost 5 bases and 8 bases respectively, with 14 bases between them. From germline, CDR1 is SGHRS and CDR2 YFSETQ. This CDR3 spans 13 amino acids. The CDR3 nucleotides read TGCGCCAGCAGTGCAGGGGGGACGGATGAGCAGTTCTTC. It specifies CASSAGGTDEQFF.

The V call is TRBV19, the J call TRBJ2-7, with D perhaps TRBD2 (6 bases). Germline loops: CDR1 LNHDA, CDR2 SQIVND (reference sequence). This CDR3 contains 13 residues. Trimming cost V 7 bases and J 4 bases, with 14 bases left between them. The CDR3 region is CASKEGQRYEQYF. In nucleotides, the CDR3 is TGTGCCAGTAAGGAGGGGCAACGGTACGAGCAGTACTTC.

The CDR3 protein is CASSKTPGTVPTYGYTF. In DNA, the CDR3 is TGTGCCAGCAGCAAGACCCCCGGGACAGTGCCAACCTATGGCTACACCTTC. The chain links TRBV21-1 to TRBJ1-2; TRBD1, as called in the table, went unchecked against the DNA. TRBV21-1 represents a pseudogene. The length of the CDR3 is 17 residues.

The chain recombines TRBV11-2 with TRBJ2-7, with a weak D call TRBD1 (6 bases). The V end was cut by 3 bases, the J end by 3 bases, with 9 bases between. Germline V gives CDR1 SGHAT, CDR2 FQNNGV. This CDR3 contains 13 residues. The CDR3 bases are TGTGCCAGCAGCTTGGGACATTTCTACGAGCAGTACTTC. Residues: CASSLGHFYEQYF.

This clone was picked up a small number of times. The chain has TRBV6-5 and TRBJ1-2; 10 positions agree with TRBD1. The CDR3 extends over 13 amino acids. Germline V CDR1 and CDR2: MNHEY, SVGAGI. Germline trimming cut 9 bases from V and 5 bases from J; bases unmatched to any gene: 6. The CDR3 is CASTPGQGYGYTF. In DNA form, the CDR3 reads TGTGCCAGTACGCCGGGACAGGGGTATGGCTACACCTTC.

V usage is TRBV6-6 and J usage is TRBJ2-7, with TRBD2 matching over 7 bases. The CDR3 is made up of 14 amino acids. V shed 8 bases, J shed 6 bases, and the junction held 13 bases outside the gene matches. The germline gives CDR1 MNHNY, CDR2 SVGAGI (reference sequence). CDR3 amino acids: CASAQGGASTEQYF. As DNA, the CDR3 is TGTGCCAGCGCCCAGGGAGGGGCTTCGACCGAGCAGTACTTC.

The chain employs TRBV2 and TRBJ2-7; D remains ambiguous. V was cut by 4 bases and J by 2 bases, with 12 bases left in between. The CDR3 is 14 residues long. Germline V gives CDR1 SNHLY, CDR2 FYNNEI. CDR3 sequence: CASSGVGGPYEQYF. Written as DNA, the CDR3 is TGTGCCAGCAGTGGGGTCGGCGGCCCCTACGAGCAGTACTTC.

This clone has just a few counts. This sample includes further DNA sequences coding for the same CDR3. The V call is TRBV29-1, the J call TRBJ2-7; D possibly uses TRBD1 or TRBD2 (5 bases each). V was clipped by 4 bases and J by 7 bases, with 11 bases between them. Germline CDR1 reads SQVTM; CDR2 reads ANQGSEA. The CDR3 is 11 residues long. CDR3 in amino acids: CSVAPGGEQYF. CDR3 nucleotides: TGCAGCGTTGCCCCTGGGGGAGAGCAGTACTTC.

This chain joins TRBV11-2 and TRBJ2-1, with D possibly matching TRBD2 (7 bases). Germline-derived CDR1 and CDR2 are SGHAT and FQNNGV. The CDR3 has 12 amino acids. V was shortened by 0 bases and J by 13 bases, with 10 bases between the two germline ends. This CDR3 reads CASSLDRGAQFF. The DNA for the CDR3 is TGTGCCAGCAGCTTAGATCGGGGGGCCCAGTTCTTC.

The V call is TRBV29-1, the J call TRBJ1-1; 12 nucleotides agree with TRBD1. Germline CDR1 and CDR2: SQVTM and ANQGSEA. The V and J ends lost 3 bases and 11 bases, in that order; junction bases with no gene match: 10. This CDR3 comprises 14 residues. The CDR3 DNA sequence: TGCAGCGTTGATTTAGAGGGGACAGGGGGCCCGGCTTTCTTT. It codes for CSVDLEGTGGPAFF.

This rearrangement joins TRBV5-1 to TRBJ1-2; a possible D gene is TRBD1 (5 bases). The CDR3 totals 14 residues. Trimming shortened V by 1 base and J by 3 bases, and 10 bases separated the two germline ends. CDR1 and CDR2 (germline): SGHRS, YFSETQ. This chain's CDR3 is CASSLWGTDYGYTF. CDR3 in DNA: TGCGCCAGCAGCTTGTGGGGGACCGACTATGGCTACACCTTC.

This clone was seen only a few times. This sequence joins TRBV2 and TRBJ1-2; maybe TRBD1 (6 bases). Trimming cost V 6 bases and J 5 bases, with 7 bases left between them. CDR1 and CDR2 (germline): SNHLY, FYNNEI. This CDR3 contains 11 residues. CDR3 protein: CASRGQYGYTF. The CDR3 coding sequence is TGTGCCAGCAGAGGACAGTATGGCTACACCTTC.

This clone was seen only a few times. The chain couples TRBV7-9 to TRBJ1-2, with D hard to call. V lost 1 base and J 5 bases, leaving 8 bases between the germline ends. CDR3 length equals 13 residues. CDR1 SEHNR and CDR2 FQNEAQ come from the germline V gene (reference sequence). CDR3 nucleotide sequence: TGTGCCAGCAGCTTAGAAAGAGAATATGGCTACACCTTC. Protein product: CASSLEREYGYTF. The entire variable domain, with the rest obtained from reference TRBV7-9 and TRBJ1-2, is as follows: DTGVSQNPRHKITKRGQNVTFRCDPISEHNRLYWYRQTLGQGPEFLTYFQNEAQLEKSRLLSDRFSAERPKGSFSTLEIQRTEQGDSAMYLCASSLEREYGYTFGSGTRLTVV.

On this clone: Other DNA variants within this sample encode the same CDR3. V gene TRBV18 combines with J gene TRBJ2-3; 14 nucleotides agree with TRBD2. V dropped 3 bases and J dropped 4; count of bases not matched to a gene: 0. The CDR3 runs to 15 residues. CDR1 is KGHSH and CDR2 is LQKENI in the germline V gene. The DNA of the CDR3 is TGTGCCAGCTCACCGACTAGCGGGGGGGCAGATACGCAGTATTTT. Translating gives CASSPTSGGADTQYF.

V usage is TRBV7-8 and J usage is TRBJ2-1; TRBD2 matches 9 bases. Trimming cost V 3 bases and J 8 bases; bases outside gene matches: 8. The CDR3 has 15 amino acids. CDR1 SGHVS and CDR2 FQNEAQ come from the germline V gene. The DNA of the CDR3 is TGTGCCAGCAGCTTTAGCGGGAGATGGTCAGATGAGCAGTTCTTC. Translation: CASSFSGRWSDEQFF. The full variable domain, with the rest looked up from reference TRBV7-8 and TRBJ2-1, is GAGVSQSPRYKVAKRGQDVALRCDPISGHVSLFWYQQALGQGPEFLTYFQNEAQLDKSGLPSDRFFAERPEGSVSTLKIQRTQQEDSAVYLCASSFSGRWSDEQFFGPGTRLTVL.

V gene TRBV11-2 combines with J gene TRBJ1-3; no clear D gene. This CDR3 is built from 14 residues. Trimming shortened V by 4 bases and J by 0 bases, and 7 bases separated the two germline ends. Germline values: CDR1 SGHAT, CDR2 FQNNGV. In DNA, the CDR3 is TGTGCCAGCAGCTCGGGGAACTCTGGAAACACCATATATTTT. Translation: CASSSGNSGNTIYF. The complete variable domain, with remaining parts taken from reference TRBV11-2 and TRBJ1-3, reads EAGVAQSPRYKIIEKRQSVAFWCNPISGHATLYWYQQILGQGPKLLIQFQNNGVVDDSQLPKDRFSAERLKGVDSTLKIQPAKLEDSAVYLCASSSGNSGNTIYFGEGSWLTVV.

The chain employs TRBV6-5 and TRBJ2-2, with D unclear. Germline V gene lookup returns CDR1 MNHEY and CDR2 SVGAGI. The CDR3 loop spans 15 amino acids. V was pared by 7 bases and J by 5 bases, with 17 bases between. The DNA of the CDR3 is TGTGCCAGCAAGGAAAGCCTACTCAGGACCGGGGAGCTGTTTTTT. Its protein is CASKESLLRTGELFF.

The chain uses TRBV7-3 and TRBJ2-3; D possibly matches TRBD1 or TRBD2 (5 bases each). Germline V gene lookup returns CDR1 SGHTA and CDR2 FQGTGA. The length of the CDR3 is 14 residues. Trimming left V 5 bases short and J 4 bases short, with 13 bases between. The CDR3 reads CASSPSGPSDTQYF. The CDR3 coding sequence is TGTGCCAGCAGCCCCTCGGGACCCTCAGATACGCAGTATTTT.

CDR3 loop: CASSYPGQETQYF. CDR3 in DNA: TGCGCCAGCAGCTACCCAGGTCAAGAGACCCAGTACTTC. The J gene is TRBJ2-5, the V gene TRBV5-1; D is uncertain. In germline, CDR1 is SGHRS, CDR2 YFSETQ. This CDR3 region has 13 residues. V dropped 3 bases and J dropped 2 bases, with 8 bases sitting between them.

The rearrangement links TRBV11-2 to TRBJ2-1; D not resolved. CDR1 and CDR2 from the germline V gene are SGHAT and FQNNGV. This CDR3 is 11 amino acids long. V dropped 5 bases and J dropped 6 bases, with 5 bases sitting between them. CDR3 in DNA: TGTGCCAGCAGCCCGATCAATGAGCAGTTCTTC. As protein: CASSPINEQFF.

The chain joins TRBV5-1 to TRBJ2-2; D possibly matches TRBD1 or TRBD2 (5 bases each). Germline CDR1 reads SGHRS; CDR2 reads YFSETQ. Trimming shortened V by 3 bases and J by 4 bases, and 7 bases separated the two germline ends. The CDR3 spans 13 residues. This CDR3 is CASSSGPTGELFF. The CDR3, as DNA: TGCGCCAGCAGCTCGGGACCCACCGGGGAGCTGTTTTTT.